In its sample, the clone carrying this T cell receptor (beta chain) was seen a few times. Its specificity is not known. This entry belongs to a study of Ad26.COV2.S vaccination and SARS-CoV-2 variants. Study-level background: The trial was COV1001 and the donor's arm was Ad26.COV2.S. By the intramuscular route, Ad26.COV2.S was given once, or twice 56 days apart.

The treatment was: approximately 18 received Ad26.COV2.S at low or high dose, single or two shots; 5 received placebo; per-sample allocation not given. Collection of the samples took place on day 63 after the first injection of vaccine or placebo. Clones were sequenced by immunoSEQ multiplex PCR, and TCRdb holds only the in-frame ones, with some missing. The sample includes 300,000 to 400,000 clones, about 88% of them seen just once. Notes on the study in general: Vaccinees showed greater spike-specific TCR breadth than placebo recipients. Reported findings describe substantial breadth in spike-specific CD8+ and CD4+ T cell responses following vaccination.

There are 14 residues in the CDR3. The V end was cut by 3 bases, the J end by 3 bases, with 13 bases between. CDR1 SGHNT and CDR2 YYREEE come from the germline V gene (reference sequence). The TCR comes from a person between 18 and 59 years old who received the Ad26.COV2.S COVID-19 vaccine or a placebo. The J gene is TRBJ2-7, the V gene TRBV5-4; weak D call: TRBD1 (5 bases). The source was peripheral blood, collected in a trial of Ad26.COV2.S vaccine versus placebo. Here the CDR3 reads CASSSAADSYEQYF. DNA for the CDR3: TGTGCCAGCAGCTCAGCCGCCGACAGCTACGAGCAGTACTTC.